Here is one T cell receptor (beta chain) with its context. The target antigen is unknown. This specimen comes from a study of PD-1 blockade in classical Hodgkin lymphoma. Regarding the study as a whole: At C4D1, TCR diversity had climbed significantly for CD4+ cells, though not for CD8+ cells. Relative to healthy donors, newly diagnosed patients reportedly had lower baseline TCR diversity, which was reported as lower still in relapsed/refractory patients.

The assay was immunoSEQ multiplex PCR, and TCRdb's table has in-frame clones only and misses some. The data hold roughly 32,000 clones, with roughly four fifths observed a single time. This CDR3 is 15 amino acids long. Trimming shortened V by 3 bases and J by 0 bases, and 11 bases separated the two germline ends. From germline, CDR1 is MNHNY and CDR2 SVGAGI (reference sequence). All the patients suffered relapse after autologous stem cell transplantation, and brentuximab vedotin exposure differed. This clonotype originated in a human donor with classical Hodgkin lymphoma. Here the sequenced sample was peripheral blood mononuclear cells (PBMCs), taken at baseline. The chain carries TRBV6-6 and TRBJ1-2; TRBD1 might be the D (6 bases). The CDR3 DNA sequence: TGTGCCAGCAGTTATAGGACAGCCACTAACTATGGCTACACCTTC. Its translation: CASSYRTATNYGYTF.